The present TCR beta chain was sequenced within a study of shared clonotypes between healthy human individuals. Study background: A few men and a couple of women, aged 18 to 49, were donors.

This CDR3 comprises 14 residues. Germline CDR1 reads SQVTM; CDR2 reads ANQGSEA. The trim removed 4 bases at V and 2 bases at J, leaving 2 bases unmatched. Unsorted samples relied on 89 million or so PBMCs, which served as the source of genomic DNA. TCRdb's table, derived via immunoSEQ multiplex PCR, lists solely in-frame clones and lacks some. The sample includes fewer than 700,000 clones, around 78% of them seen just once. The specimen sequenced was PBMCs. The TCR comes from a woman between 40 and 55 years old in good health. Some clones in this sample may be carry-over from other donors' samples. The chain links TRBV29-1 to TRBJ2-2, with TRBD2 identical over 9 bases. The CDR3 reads CSVGLAGNTGELFF. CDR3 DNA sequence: TGCAGCGTTGGCCTAGCGGGAAACACCGGGGAGCTGTTTTTT.